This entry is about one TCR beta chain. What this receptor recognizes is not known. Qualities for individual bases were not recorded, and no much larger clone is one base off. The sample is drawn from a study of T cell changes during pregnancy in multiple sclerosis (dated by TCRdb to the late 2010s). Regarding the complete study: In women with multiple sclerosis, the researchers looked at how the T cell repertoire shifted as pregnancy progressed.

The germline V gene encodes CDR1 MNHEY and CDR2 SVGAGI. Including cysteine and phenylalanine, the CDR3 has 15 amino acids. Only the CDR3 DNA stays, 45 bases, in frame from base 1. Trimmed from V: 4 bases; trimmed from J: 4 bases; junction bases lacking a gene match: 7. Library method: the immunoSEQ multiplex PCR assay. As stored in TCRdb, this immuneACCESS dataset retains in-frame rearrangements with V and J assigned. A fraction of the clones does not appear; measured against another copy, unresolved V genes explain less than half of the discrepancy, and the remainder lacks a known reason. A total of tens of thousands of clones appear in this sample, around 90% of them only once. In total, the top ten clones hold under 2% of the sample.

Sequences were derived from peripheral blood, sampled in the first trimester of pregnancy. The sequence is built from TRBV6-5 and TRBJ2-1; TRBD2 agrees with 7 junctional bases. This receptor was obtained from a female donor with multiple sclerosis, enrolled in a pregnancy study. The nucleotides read TGTGCCAGCAGTTCCGCCGGGACTAATTACAATGAGCAGTTCTTC. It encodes CASSSAGTNYNEQFF.